A selection of T cell receptor beta chains follows, all from one sample in a study of human T cells and chemical hapten exposure. TCRdb re-called the RACE reads through MiXCR, storing one row per CDR3 protein. The sample lists more than 100,000 distinct CDR3 sequences, 10% to 12% seen once, with 2% to 2.5% in the top ten. This sample comprised whole blood, obtained in connection with sensitization to the hapten diphenylcyclopropenone (DPC). Source of these receptors: a woman aged 50 to 65 with alopecia areata. Some clones in this sample may be carry-over from other donors' samples. Each CDR3 is given with its conserved first and last residue. The order of the fields is V gene, clone size, J gene, D gene, CDR3 protein, CDR3 DNA. The D gene is left open where the match is weak. Clone size is given for some rows only: seen once, a few or many times, or a class if the clone is expanded.

v_call: TRBV29-1
clone_size: NA
j_call: TRBJ2-2
d_call: TRBD2
cdr3_aa: CSVASGGQKTNTGELFF
cdr3_nt: TGCAGCGTTGCCAGCGGGGGCCAAAAAACGAACACCGGGGAGCTGTTTTTT

v_call: TRBV6-5
clone_size: many
j_call: TRBJ2-3
d_call: TRBD2
cdr3_aa: CASSWGGTDTQYF
cdr3_nt: TGTGCCAGCAGCTGGGGAGGGACAGATACGCAGTATTTT

v_call: TRBV20-1
clone_size: NA
j_call: TRBJ1-1
d_call: NA
cdr3_aa: CSARVKVNTEAFF
cdr3_nt: TGCAGTGCTAGAGTAAAAGTGAACACTGAAGCTTTCTTT

v_call: TRBV20-1
clone_size: many
j_call: TRBJ1-2
d_call: NA
cdr3_aa: CSAPSGGAMGYTF
cdr3_nt: TGCAGTGCCCCCTCAGGCGGGGCGATGGGCTACACCTTC

v_call: TRBV4-2
clone_size: NA
j_call: TRBJ1-4
d_call: NA
cdr3_aa: CASSQRHGGGEKLFF
cdr3_nt: TGTGCCAGCAGCCAACGACACGGGGGAGGCGAAAAACTGTTTTTT

v_call: TRBV3-1
clone_size: NA
j_call: TRBJ1-2
d_call: NA
cdr3_aa: CASGGTPGNYGYTF
cdr3_nt: TGTGCCAGCGGGGGGACCCCCGGGAACTATGGCTACACCTTC

v_call: TRBV28
clone_size: NA
j_call: TRBJ2-7
d_call: NA
cdr3_aa: CASSSLGSAKSSYEQYF
cdr3_nt: TGTGCCAGCAGTTCACTAGGTTCTGCCAAGAGCTCCTACGAGCAGTACTTC

v_call: TRBV7-9
clone_size: NA
j_call: TRBJ2-1
d_call: TRBD2
cdr3_aa: CASSLRAGGPNKFF
cdr3_nt: TGTGCCAGCAGCTTAAGAGCGGGAGGGCCGAATAAGTTCTTC

v_call: TRBV29-1
clone_size: NA
j_call: TRBJ2-6
d_call: TRBD1
cdr3_aa: CSVTGGSGANVLTF
cdr3_nt: TGCAGCGTGACAGGGGGCTCTGGGGCCAACGTCCTGACTTTC

v_call: TRBV12-3/TRBV12-4
clone_size: few
j_call: TRBJ1-2
d_call: NA
cdr3_aa: CASSPGPNPGYTF
cdr3_nt: TGTGCCAGCAGCCCGGGACCGAACCCTGGCTACACCTTC

v_call: TRBV20-1
clone_size: NA
j_call: TRBJ1-6
d_call: NA
cdr3_aa: CSAPRIPGLENSPLHF
cdr3_nt: TGCAGTGCTCCCCGTATCCCGGGACTCGAGAATTCACCCCTCCACTTT

v_call: TRBV7-2
clone_size: NA
j_call: TRBJ2-3
d_call: NA
cdr3_aa: CASSLTSTRSGTDTQYF
cdr3_nt: TGTGCCAGCAGCCTAACCTCGACTAGATCGGGCACAGATACGCAGTATTTT

v_call: TRBV28
clone_size: many
j_call: TRBJ2-7
d_call: NA
cdr3_aa: CASGLAGSYEQYF
cdr3_nt: TGTGCCAGCGGGCTGGCAGGCTCCTACGAGCAGTACTTC

v_call: TRBV20-1
clone_size: many
j_call: TRBJ2-5
d_call: NA
cdr3_aa: CSATRGGVETQYF
cdr3_nt: TGCAGTGCCACAAGGGGGGGCGTTGAGACCCAGTACTTC

v_call: TRBV20-1
clone_size: NA
j_call: TRBJ2-7
d_call: NA
cdr3_aa: CSAQDQTVGQQYF
cdr3_nt: TGCAGTGCCCAGGACCAGACCGTCGGGCAGCAGTACTTC

v_call: TRBV5-1
clone_size: few
j_call: TRBJ1-3
d_call: NA
cdr3_aa: CASSLFPAAETRSGNTIYF
cdr3_nt: TGCGCCAGCAGCTTATTCCCCGCCGCCGAAACAAGGTCTGGAAACACCATATATTTT

v_call: TRBV7-2
clone_size: few
j_call: TRBJ1-2
d_call: TRBD1
cdr3_aa: CASSPGGPQTYGYTF
cdr3_nt: TGTGCCAGCAGCCCAGGGGGTCCGCAAACTTATGGCTACACCTTC

v_call: TRBV24-1
clone_size: many
j_call: TRBJ2-7
d_call: NA
cdr3_aa: CATSDPDRRGDEQYF
cdr3_nt: TGTGCCACCAGTGACCCGGACAGAAGAGGCGACGAGCAGTACTTC

v_call: TRBV10-3
clone_size: NA
j_call: TRBJ2-1
d_call: TRBD2
cdr3_aa: CAISPPGGGNEQFF
cdr3_nt: TGTGCCATCAGTCCCCCGGGAGGAGGGAATGAGCAGTTCTTC

v_call: TRBV5-6
clone_size: NA
j_call: TRBJ1-3
d_call: NA
cdr3_aa: CASSLGGRRSGNTIYF
cdr3_nt: TGTGCCAGCAGCTTGGGGGGCCGACGCTCTGGAAACACCATATATTTT

v_call: TRBV27
clone_size: NA
j_call: TRBJ1-1
d_call: NA
cdr3_aa: CASSLEGGASAEAFF
cdr3_nt: TGTGCCAGCAGTTTAGAAGGGGGGGCGAGCGCTGAAGCTTTCTTT

v_call: TRBV5-1
clone_size: few
j_call: TRBJ2-6
d_call: TRBD1
cdr3_aa: CASRSGQGGANVLTF
cdr3_nt: TGCGCCAGCAGATCCGGACAGGGCGGGGCCAACGTCCTGACTTTC

v_call: TRBV2
clone_size: many
j_call: TRBJ1-1
d_call: TRBD1
cdr3_aa: CASRLTGASTEAFF
cdr3_nt: TGTGCCAGCAGATTGACAGGGGCTAGCACTGAAGCTTTCTTT

v_call: TRBV29-1
clone_size: NA
j_call: TRBJ1-1
d_call: NA
cdr3_aa: CSVVGQLNTEAFF
cdr3_nt: TGCAGCGTTGTGGGGCAGCTGAACACTGAAGCTTTCTTT

v_call: TRBV3-1
clone_size: few
j_call: TRBJ2-3
d_call: NA
cdr3_aa: CASSSQRGGTDTQYF
cdr3_nt: TGTGCCAGCAGCAGTCAACGAGGCGGCACAGATACGCAGTATTTT

v_call: TRBV28
clone_size: few
j_call: TRBJ1-2
d_call: TRBD1
cdr3_aa: CASRLGRDSNYGYTF
cdr3_nt: TGTGCCAGCAGGCTAGGCCGGGACAGTAACTATGGCTACACCTTC

v_call: TRBV27
clone_size: NA
j_call: TRBJ2-7
d_call: NA
cdr3_aa: CASSLFPGRLHEQYF
cdr3_nt: TGTGCCAGCAGTTTATTCCCGGGTAGACTCCACGAGCAGTACTTC

v_call: TRBV7-7
clone_size: NA
j_call: TRBJ2-1
d_call: TRBD2
cdr3_aa: CASSLEAAGGEQFF
cdr3_nt: TGTGCCAGCAGCTTAGAGGCGGCGGGGGGTGAGCAGTTCTTC

v_call: TRBV27
clone_size: few
j_call: TRBJ2-1
d_call: TRBD2
cdr3_aa: CASTRATSGRREQFF
cdr3_nt: TGTGCCAGCACCCGCGCGACTAGCGGGAGGAGGGAGCAGTTCTTC

v_call: TRBV29-1
clone_size: NA
j_call: TRBJ2-7
d_call: NA
cdr3_aa: CSVEAGGHEQYF
cdr3_nt: TGCAGCGTTGAAGCCGGGGGCCACGAGCAGTACTTC

v_call: TRBV6-2/TRBV6-3
clone_size: few
j_call: TRBJ2-6
d_call: NA
cdr3_aa: CASSQTETGSGANVLTF
cdr3_nt: TGTGCCAGCAGTCAAACCGAGACAGGCTCTGGGGCCAACGTCCTGACTTTC

v_call: TRBV7-2
clone_size: NA
j_call: TRBJ2-6
d_call: NA
cdr3_aa: CASSLAGVNVLTF
cdr3_nt: TGTGCCAGCAGCCTAGCCGGGGTCAACGTCCTGACTTTC

v_call: TRBV20-1
clone_size: NA
j_call: TRBJ2-2
d_call: TRBD1
cdr3_aa: CSARTGGFTGELFF
cdr3_nt: TGCAGTGCTAGGACAGGGGGATTTACCGGGGAGCTGTTTTTT

v_call: TRBV20-1
clone_size: few
j_call: TRBJ1-2
d_call: NA
cdr3_aa: CSARDGIAKNGYTF
cdr3_nt: TGCAGTGCTAGAGATGGAATCGCTAAAAATGGCTACACCTTC

v_call: TRBV6-5
clone_size: many
j_call: TRBJ2-3
d_call: NA
cdr3_aa: CASSPTRGGADTQYF
cdr3_nt: TGTGCCAGCAGTCCAACTCGTGGAGGGGCAGATACGCAGTATTTT

v_call: TRBV4-1
clone_size: few
j_call: TRBJ1-2
d_call: NA
cdr3_aa: CASSQIAGSPTYGYTF
cdr3_nt: TGCGCCAGCAGCCAGATTGCAGGGTCCCCTACCTATGGCTACACCTTC

v_call: TRBV27
clone_size: many
j_call: TRBJ2-7
d_call: TRBD2
cdr3_aa: CASSSKTSGRAGTYEQYF
cdr3_nt: TGTGCCAGCAGTTCAAAAACTAGCGGGAGGGCCGGGACCTACGAGCAGTACTTC

v_call: TRBV7-9
clone_size: few
j_call: TRBJ1-4
d_call: TRBD1
cdr3_aa: CASSEPGQTATNEKLFF
cdr3_nt: TGTGCCAGCAGCGAGCCGGGACAGACAGCAACTAATGAAAAACTGTTTTTT

v_call: TRBV19
clone_size: many
j_call: TRBJ2-7
d_call: NA
cdr3_aa: CASSPGTSYEQYF
cdr3_nt: TGTGCCAGTAGTCCTGGGACCTCCTACGAGCAGTACTTC